This T cell receptor (beta chain) was obtained from a study of spatial heterogeneity in lung cancer. Study results and caveats: Intratumoral expanded alpha and beta TCR counts were found to track tumor mutation counts. The estimated TCR-seq coverage of tumor T cells amounted to 5.5% to 8% when looking at alpha chains and about 14% when looking at beta chains. Ubiquitous and regional expanded TCR counts mirrored ubiquitous and regional nonsynonymous mutation counts, respectively.

Each TCR cDNA molecule carried a unique molecular identifier. TCRdb called the 5' RACE reads again in MiXCR, with one record for every CDR3 protein. The sample holds about 100,000 distinct CDR3 sequences, approximately 4.4% seen once. This clonotype was counted only a few times. As yet, its antigen is unknown. The V end lost 2 bases, the J end lost 4 bases, and 9 bases lay between the germline ends. The germline V gene has CDR1 SGHAT and CDR2 FQNNGV. There are 14 residues in the CDR3. Time point indicated: sample taken at primary tumor resection. Researchers sequenced whole RNA taken from tumor, nontumor lung or frozen PBMC without sorting.

The input for sequencing was lung tumor tissue, taken at surgery. This clonotype was sampled from a male donor with early-stage non-small cell lung cancer. The genes are TRBV11-2 and TRBJ2-1, with no clear D. CDR3 residues: CASSLTPGYNEQFF. The DNA of the CDR3 is TGTGCCAGCAGCTTAACCCCCGGATACAATGAGCAGTTCTTC. Together with reference TRBV11-2 and TRBJ2-1, the CDR3 gives the full variable domain: EAGVAQSPRYKIIEKRQSVAFWCNPISGHATLYWYQQILGQGPKLLIQFQNNGVVDDSQLPKDRFSAERLKGVDSTLKIQPAKLEDSAVYLCASSLTPGYNEQFFGPGTRLTVL.